The clone carrying this T cell receptor beta chain was recorded a few times. What it recognizes is unknown. The missing conserved phenylalanine or tryptophan at the end of this CDR3 makes a read error likely. The DNA is left out, because the CDR3 cannot be placed on it with certainty; the CDR3 is given as TCRdb lists it. This record comes from a study of metastatic and nonmetastatic thyroid tumors. Study in general: It was across blood and tumor or nodule tissue from malignant and benign thyroid patients that repertoires were compared. Points from the study as a whole: In both blood and tumor samples, TCR beta diversity was reported significantly higher for malignant than benign nodules.

Per germline, CDR1 LNHNV and CDR2 YYDKDF (reference sequence). The CDR3 region is 14 residues in length, termini included. Patients underwent thyroid surgery, and none had received any treatment before it. How the authors handled the data: What underpinned the distant-metastasis classifier for papillary thyroid cancer was the set of CDR3 differences across clinicopathological groups. From the PCR reads, TCRdb re-called clones with MiXCR. The V and J calls follow TCRdb's processing rather than the paper's. The sample contains about 2,500 clones, roughly a quarter of which appear only once. The chain uses TRBV15 and TRBJ1-5; whether TRBD1, the table's D call, matches the DNA was not checked. This sequence was found in a male donor with papillary thyroid cancer or a benign thyroid nodule (not recorded which). Some clones in this sample may be carry-over from other donors' samples. The sample consisted of adjacent normal tissue. CDR3 amino acids: CATSSRQGKQPQRL.